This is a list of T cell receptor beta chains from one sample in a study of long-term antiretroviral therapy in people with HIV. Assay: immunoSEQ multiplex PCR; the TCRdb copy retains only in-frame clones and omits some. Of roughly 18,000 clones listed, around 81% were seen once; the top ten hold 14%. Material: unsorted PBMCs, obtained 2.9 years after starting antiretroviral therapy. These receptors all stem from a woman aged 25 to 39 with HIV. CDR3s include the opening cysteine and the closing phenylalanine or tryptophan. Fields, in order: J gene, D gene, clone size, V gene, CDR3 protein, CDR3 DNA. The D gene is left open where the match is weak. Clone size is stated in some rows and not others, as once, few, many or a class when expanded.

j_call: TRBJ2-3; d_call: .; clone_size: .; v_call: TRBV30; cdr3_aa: CACTGGLATRTDTQYF; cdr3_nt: TGTGCCTGTACAGGGGGACTAGCAACTCGCACAGATACGCAGTATTTT
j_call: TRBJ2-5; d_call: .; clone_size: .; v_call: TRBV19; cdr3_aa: CASSQGPWETQYF; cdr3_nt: TGTGCCAGTAGCCAAGGCCCATGGGAGACCCAGTACTTC
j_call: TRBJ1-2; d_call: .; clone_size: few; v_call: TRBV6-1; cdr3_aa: CASSEGWANYGYTF; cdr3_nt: TGTGCCAGCAGTGAAGGGTGGGCTAACTATGGCTACACCTTC
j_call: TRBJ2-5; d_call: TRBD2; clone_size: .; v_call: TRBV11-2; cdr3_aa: CASSHGRAGHQETQYF; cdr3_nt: TGTGCCAGCAGCCATGGTCGAGCGGGGCACCAAGAGACCCAGTACTTC
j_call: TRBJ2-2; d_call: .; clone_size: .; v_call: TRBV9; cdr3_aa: CASSVEGGATGELFF; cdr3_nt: TGTGCCAGCAGCGTAGAAGGGGGGGCAACCGGGGAGCTGTTTTTT
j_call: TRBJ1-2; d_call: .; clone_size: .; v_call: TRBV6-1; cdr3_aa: CASSDRALYGYTF; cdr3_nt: TGTGCCAGCAGTGATAGGGCCCTCTATGGCTACACCTTC
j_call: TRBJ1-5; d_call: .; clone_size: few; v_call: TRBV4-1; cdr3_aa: CASSQAGTPNQPQHF; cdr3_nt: TGCGCCAGCAGCCAGGCCGGGACACCCAATCAGCCCCAGCATTTT
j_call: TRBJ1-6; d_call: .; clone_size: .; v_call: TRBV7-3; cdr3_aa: CASSLRGAPHEALHF; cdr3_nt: TGTGCCAGCAGCTTACGGGGGGCCCCCCACGAAGCCCTCCACTTT
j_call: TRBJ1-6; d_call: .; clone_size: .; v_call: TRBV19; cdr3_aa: CASSTGPYNSPLHF; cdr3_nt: TGTGCCAGTTCGACCGGACCCTATAATTCACCCCTCCACTTT
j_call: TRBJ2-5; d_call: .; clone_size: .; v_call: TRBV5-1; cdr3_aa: CASSLTDSPQETQYF; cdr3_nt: TGCGCCAGCAGCTTGACAGACTCACCTCAAGAGACCCAGTACTTC
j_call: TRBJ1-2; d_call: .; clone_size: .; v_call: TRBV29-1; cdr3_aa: CSVELGNSYGYTF; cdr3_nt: TGCAGCGTTGAATTGGGGAACTCCTATGGCTACACCTTC
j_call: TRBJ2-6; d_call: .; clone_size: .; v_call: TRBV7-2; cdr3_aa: CASSPFLLSSGANVLTF; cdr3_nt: TGTGCCAGCAGCCCTTTTCTTCTGAGCTCTGGGGCCAACGTCCTGACTTTC
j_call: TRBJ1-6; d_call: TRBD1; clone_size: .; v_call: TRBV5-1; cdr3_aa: CASSWGQRQGIGRNSPLHF; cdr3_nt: TGCGCCAGCAGCTGGGGACAGCGACAGGGGATAGGACGGAATTCACCCCTCCACTTT
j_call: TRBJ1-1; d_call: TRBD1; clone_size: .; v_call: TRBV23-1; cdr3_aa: CASSQSTPPGTGGFTEAFF; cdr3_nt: TGCGCCAGCAGTCAATCTACACCCCCCGGGACAGGGGGATTCACTGAAGCTTTCTTT
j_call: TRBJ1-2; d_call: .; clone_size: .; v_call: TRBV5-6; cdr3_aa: CASSWGPPYANYGYTF; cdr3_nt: TGTGCCAGCAGCTGGGGCCCTCCGTACGCTAACTATGGCTACACCTTC
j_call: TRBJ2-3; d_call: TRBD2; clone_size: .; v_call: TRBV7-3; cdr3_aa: CASSPRGRGADTQYF; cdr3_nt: TGTGCCAGCAGCCCGAGAGGGCGGGGGGCAGATACGCAGTATTTT
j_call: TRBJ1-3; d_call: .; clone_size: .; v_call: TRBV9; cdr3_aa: CASKAGNTIYF; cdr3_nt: TGTGCCAGCAAGGCGGGAAACACCATATATTTT
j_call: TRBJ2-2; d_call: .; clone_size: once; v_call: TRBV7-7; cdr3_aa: CASSLSGETGELFF; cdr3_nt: TGTGCCAGCAGCTTAAGTGGGGAGACCGGGGAGCTGTTTTTT
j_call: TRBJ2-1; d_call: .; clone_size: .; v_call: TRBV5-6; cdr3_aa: CASSPGVFDNEQFF; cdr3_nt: TGTGCCAGCAGCCCCGGGGTCTTCGACAATGAGCAGTTCTTC
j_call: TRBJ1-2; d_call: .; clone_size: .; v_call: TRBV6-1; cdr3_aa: CASSEARAPVGGGYGYTF; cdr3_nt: TGTGCCAGCAGTGAAGCGCGTGCCCCAGTAGGGGGGGGCTATGGCTACACCTTC
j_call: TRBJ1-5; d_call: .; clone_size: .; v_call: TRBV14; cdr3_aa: CASSQRGYSNQPQHF; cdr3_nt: TGTGCCAGCAGCCAACGGGGTTATAGCAATCAGCCCCAGCATTTT
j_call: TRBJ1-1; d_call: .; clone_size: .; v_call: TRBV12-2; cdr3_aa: CASRLGRGLNTEAFF; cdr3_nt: TGTGCAAGTCGCTTAGGTCGGGGCCTGAACACTGAAGCTTTCTTT
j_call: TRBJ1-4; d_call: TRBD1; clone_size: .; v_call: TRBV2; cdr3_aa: CASSLDRGQEKLFF; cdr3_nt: TGTGCCAGCAGTCTGGACAGGGGGCAAGAAAAACTGTTTTTT
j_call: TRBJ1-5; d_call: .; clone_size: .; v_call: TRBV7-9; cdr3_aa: CASSLEAGQGFSNQPQHF; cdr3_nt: TGTGCCAGCAGCTTAGAGGCGGGCCAAGGGTTCAGCAATCAGCCCCAGCATTTT
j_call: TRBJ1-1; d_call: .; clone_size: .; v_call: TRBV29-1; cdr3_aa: CSVVGGGDTEAFF; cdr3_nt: TGCAGCGTTGTAGGGGGAGGGGACACTGAAGCTTTCTTT
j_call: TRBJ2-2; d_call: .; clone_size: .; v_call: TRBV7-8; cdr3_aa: CASRNGRARTGELFF; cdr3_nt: TGTGCCAGCAGAAATGGAAGGGCTCGAACCGGGGAGCTGTTTTTT
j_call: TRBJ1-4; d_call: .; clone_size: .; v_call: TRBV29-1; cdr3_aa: CSVSGAVATNEKLFF; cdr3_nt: TGCAGCGTCTCGGGGGCAGTTGCAACTAATGAAAAACTGTTTTTT
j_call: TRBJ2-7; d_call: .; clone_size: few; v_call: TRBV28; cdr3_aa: CASSLGGLSYEQYF; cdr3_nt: TGTGCCAGCAGTTTGGGGGGTCTCTCCTACGAGCAGTACTTC
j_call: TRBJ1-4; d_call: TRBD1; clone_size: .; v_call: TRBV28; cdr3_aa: CASSVDRAKEKLFF; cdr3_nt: TGTGCCAGCAGCGTCGACAGGGCAAAGGAAAAACTGTTTTTT
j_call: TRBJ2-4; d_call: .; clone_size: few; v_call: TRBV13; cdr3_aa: CASSPGTNIQYF; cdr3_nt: TGTGCCAGCAGCCCTGGGACAAACATTCAGTACTTC
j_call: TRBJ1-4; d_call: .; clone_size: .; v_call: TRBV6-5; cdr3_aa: CASTDGRSNEKLFF; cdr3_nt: TGTGCCAGCACCGACGGCAGGTCTAATGAAAAACTGTTTTTT
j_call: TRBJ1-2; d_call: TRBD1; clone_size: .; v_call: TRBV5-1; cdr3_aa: CASSPGTGTGKSNYGYTF; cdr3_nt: TGCGCCAGCAGCCCGGGGACCGGGACAGGGAAGTCAAACTATGGCTACACCTTC
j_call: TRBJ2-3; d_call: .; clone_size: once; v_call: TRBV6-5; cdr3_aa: CASSYSGGYTDTQYF; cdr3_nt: TGTGCCAGCAGTTACTCTGGCGGTTACACAGATACGCAGTATTTT
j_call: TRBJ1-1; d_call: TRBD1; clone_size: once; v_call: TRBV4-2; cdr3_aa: CASSQQGASTEAFF; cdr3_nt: TGTGCCAGCAGCCAACAGGGGGCGAGTACTGAAGCTTTCTTT
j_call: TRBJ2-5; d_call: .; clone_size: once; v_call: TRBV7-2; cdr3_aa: CASSYLGYQETQYF; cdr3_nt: TGTGCCAGCAGCTACTTGGGGTACCAAGAGACCCAGTACTTC
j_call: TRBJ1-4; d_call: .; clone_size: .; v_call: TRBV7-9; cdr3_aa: CASSLALWGEKLFF; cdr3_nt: TGTGCCAGCAGCTTAGCCCTATGGGGAGAAAAACTGTTTTTT
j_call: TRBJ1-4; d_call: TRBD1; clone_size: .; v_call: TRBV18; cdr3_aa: CASSIATGEKLFF; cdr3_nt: TGTGCCAGCTCTATCGCGACAGGGGAAAAACTGTTTTTT
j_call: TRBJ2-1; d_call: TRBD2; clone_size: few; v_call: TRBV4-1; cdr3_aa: CASSQDGITLAGLNEQFF; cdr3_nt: TGCGCCAGCAGCCAAGATGGCATAACGCTAGCGGGGCTCAATGAGCAGTTCTTC
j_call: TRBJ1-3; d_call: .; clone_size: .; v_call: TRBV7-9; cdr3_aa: CASSFPSPSSGNTIYF; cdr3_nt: TGTGCCAGCAGCTTTCCGTCCCCAAGCTCTGGAAACACCATATATTTT
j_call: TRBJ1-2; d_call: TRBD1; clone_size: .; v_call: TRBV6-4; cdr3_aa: CASSDGTGVYNGYTF; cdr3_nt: TGTGCCAGCAGTGACGGGACAGGGGTTTACAATGGCTACACCTTC
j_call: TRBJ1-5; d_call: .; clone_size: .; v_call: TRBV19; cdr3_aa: CASSMVMDDSNQPQHF; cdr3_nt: TGTGCCAGTAGTATGGTTATGGACGATAGCAATCAGCCCCAGCATTTT
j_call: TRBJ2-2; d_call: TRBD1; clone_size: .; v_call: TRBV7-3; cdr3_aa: CASSSGGNTGELFF; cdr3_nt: TGTGCCAGCAGTTCAGGGGGCAACACCGGGGAGCTGTTTTTT
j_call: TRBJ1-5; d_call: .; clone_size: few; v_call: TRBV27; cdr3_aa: CASSLSMGNQPQHF; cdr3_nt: TGTGCCAGCAGTTTATCCATGGGCAATCAGCCCCAGCATTTT
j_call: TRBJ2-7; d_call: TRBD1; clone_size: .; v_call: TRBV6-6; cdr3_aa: CASRSGQEPYF; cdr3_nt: TGTGCCAGCAGGTCCGGACAGGAACCGTACTTC
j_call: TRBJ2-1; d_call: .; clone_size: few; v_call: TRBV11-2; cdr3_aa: CASSPSGGWSYNEQFF; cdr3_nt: TGTGCCAGCAGCCCGTCGGGGGGCTGGTCCTACAATGAGCAGTTCTTC
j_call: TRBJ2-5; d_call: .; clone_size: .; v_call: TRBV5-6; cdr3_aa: CASSRSKSGQGRETQYF; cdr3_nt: TGTGCCAGCAGTCGATCAAAATCGGGACAAGGTAGAGAGACCCAGTACTTC
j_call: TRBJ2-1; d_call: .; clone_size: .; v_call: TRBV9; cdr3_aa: CASSVEGFVRNEQFF; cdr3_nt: TGTGCCAGCAGCGTAGAAGGTTTCGTACGGAATGAGCAGTTCTTC
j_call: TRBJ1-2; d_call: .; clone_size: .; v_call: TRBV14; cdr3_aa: CASSPTRGFYGYTF; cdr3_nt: TGTGCCAGCAGCCCGACTCGGGGGTTCTATGGCTACACCTTC
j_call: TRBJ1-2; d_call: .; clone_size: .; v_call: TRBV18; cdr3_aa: CASSPPGGPYGYTF; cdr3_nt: TGTGCCAGCTCACCACCGGGGGGGCCCTATGGCTACACCTTC
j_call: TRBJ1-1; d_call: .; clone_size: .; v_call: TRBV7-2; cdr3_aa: CASSLGQNTEAFF; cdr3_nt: TGTGCCAGCAGCTTAGGCCAGAACACTGAAGCTTTCTTT